The rows below give T cell receptor beta chains drawn from one sample of a study of cytomegalovirus exposure and HLA in healthy donors. Using immunoSEQ multiplex PCR, the repertoire was profiled, and TCRdb retains in-frame clones only, with some absent. The sample is made up of 80,000 to 95,000 clones, and the top ten hold less than 1.5% of it. Sequenced sample: PBMCs. Receptor source: a woman aged 25 to 45 in good health and CMV-seronegative. CDR3s include the opening cysteine and the closing phenylalanine or tryptophan. Fields, in order: J gene, CDR3 length, V gene, CDR3 protein.

TRBJ2-2 | 15 | TRBV9 | CASSVGTGGTGELFF
TRBJ1-3 | 14 | TRBV30 | CAWSVDNSGNTIYF
TRBJ2-7 | 15 | TRBV6-6 | CASSYSPELTSVQYF
TRBJ1-6 | 14 | TRBV4-1 | CASSQERVGSPLHF
TRBJ1-2 | 17 | TRBV19 | CASSVGQGASTNYGYTF
TRBJ2-5 | 14 | TRBV7-2 | CASSRGLGARPQYF
TRBJ1-5 | 15 | TRBV6-1 | CASNPRAASNQPQHF
TRBJ1-3 | 15 | TRBV6-5 | CASSYRREAGNTIYF
TRBJ1-4 | 15 | TRBV4-2 | CASSQDTAGNEKLFF
TRBJ1-1 | 14 | TRBV6-1 | CASSAGTGGSEAFF
TRBJ1-1 | 14 | TRBV5-1 | CASSSGDPNTEAFF
TRBJ1-1 | 13 | TRBV5-1 | CASSTAGNTEAFF
TRBJ2-3 | 14 | TRBV30 | CAWIEQGDTDTQYF
TRBJ2-5 | 12 | TRBV29-1 | CSGGRGRETQYF
TRBJ2-3 | 15 | TRBV10-3 | CAISLAGGSTDTQYF
TRBJ2-1 | 15 | TRBV19 | CASTSPGTENNEQFF
TRBJ2-3 | 15 | TRBV5-6 | CATQGGLGNTDTQYF
TRBJ2-6 | 15 | TRBV6-5 | CASSIDRAGANVLTF
TRBJ2-5 | 15 | TRBV5-1 | CASSRTSGRGETQYF
TRBJ2-1 | 15 | TRBV6-6 | CASSYPPGTYNEQFF
TRBJ2-5 | 15 | TRBV7-9 | CASRPAQGGMETQYF
TRBJ1-4 | 15 | TRBV5-6 | CASSLRYDSNEKLFF
TRBJ1-5 | 16 | TRBV19 | CASSLWGGGYNQPQHF
TRBJ2-7 | 16 | TRBV4-1 | CASSQSPGLGGAEQYF
TRBJ2-5 | 14 | TRBV5-4 | CASSPKGPQETQYF
TRBJ2-7 | 13 | TRBV18 | CASSPGYSYEQYF
TRBJ2-7 | 13 | TRBV14 | CASSQVGGIEQYF
TRBJ1-1 | 14 | TRBV19 | CASSIEGRGGEAFF
TRBJ1-2 | 16 | TRBV27 | CASSLEGQGAFSGYTF
TRBJ1-6 | 16 | TRBV2 | CASSGSSTVRDSPLHF
TRBJ1-5 | 12 | TRBV6-1 | CASSEAGGSQHF
TRBJ1-1 | 19 | TRBV5-1 | CASSLAATAFPLGYTEAFF
TRBJ2-7 | 14 | TRBV5-1 | CASSFAGTQYEQSF
TRBJ2-7 | 15 | TRBV7-9 | CASSLEGGQSYEQYF
TRBJ1-3 | 14 | TRBV9 | CASSAQATGNTIYF
TRBJ2-7 | 16 | TRBV5-8 | CASSGYRDRGTYEQYF
TRBJ2-6 | 15 | TRBV7-9 | CASSLRNSGANVLTF
TRBJ2-1 | 15 | TRBV4-1 | CASSQFTSGRDEQFF
TRBJ1-1 | 14 | TRBV6-5 | CASSPYGLNTEAFF
TRBJ1-4 | 16 | TRBV4-1 | CASSPHKTGGNEKLFF
TRBJ1-1 | 17 | TRBV15 | CATSMFPRQGGNTEAFF
TRBJ2-2 | 15 | TRBV18 | CASSPPDGYTGELFF
TRBJ2-7 | 13 | TRBV12-5 | CASGLGRHGEQYF
TRBJ1-2 | 15 | TRBV15 | CATSRDLQGTDGYTF
TRBJ1-1 | 13 | TRBV2 | CASSYGQGFEAFF
TRBJ1-1 | 15 | TRBV27 | CASSLLGTGNTEAFF
TRBJ1-6 | 13 | TRBV30 | CARTAGAGSPLHF
TRBJ2-4 | 12 | TRBV4-2 | CASSQEDNFQYF
TRBJ1-1 | 14 | TRBV19 | CASRNSGFPTEAFF
TRBJ2-7 | 13 | TRBV25-1 | CASSGTTLYEQYF